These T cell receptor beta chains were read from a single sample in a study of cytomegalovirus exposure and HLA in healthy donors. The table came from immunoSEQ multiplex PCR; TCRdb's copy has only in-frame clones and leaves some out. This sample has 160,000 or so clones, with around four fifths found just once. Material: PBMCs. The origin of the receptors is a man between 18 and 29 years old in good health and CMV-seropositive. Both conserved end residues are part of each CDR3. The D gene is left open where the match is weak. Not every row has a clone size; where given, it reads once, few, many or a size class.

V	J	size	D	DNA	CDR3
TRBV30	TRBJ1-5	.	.	TGTGCCTGGAGAGACAGTAGCAATCAGCCCCAGCATTTT	CAWRDSSNQPQHF
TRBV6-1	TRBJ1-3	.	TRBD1	TGTGCCAGCAGTGTAAAACCGGGACAGGGTTCTGGAAACACCATATATTTT	CASSVKPGQGSGNTIYF
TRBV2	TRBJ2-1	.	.	TGTGCCAGCCGGGGTTTAGAGACTCCATACAATGAGCAGTTCTTC	CASRGLETPYNEQFF
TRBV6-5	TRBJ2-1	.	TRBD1	TGTGCCAGCACTCCGGGACAGGGAGTACACCATGAGCAGTTCTTC	CASTPGQGVHHEQFF
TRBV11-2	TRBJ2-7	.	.	TGTGCCAGCAGCTTTCAAGGAGGCACCTACGAGCAGTACTTC	CASSFQGGTYEQYF
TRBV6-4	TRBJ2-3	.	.	TGTGCCAGCAGTGACTCCCCGAGTGGAGGGTACACCACAGATACGCAGTATTTT	CASSDSPSGGYTTDTQYF
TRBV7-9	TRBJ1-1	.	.	TGTGCCAGCAGCTCACTCTGGGCCTTGAACACTGAAGCTTTCTTT	CASSSLWALNTEAFF
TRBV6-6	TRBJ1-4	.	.	TGTGCCAGCAGTTACAGGGGTAATGAAAAACTGTTTTTT	CASSYRGNEKLFF
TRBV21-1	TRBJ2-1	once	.	TGTGCCAGCAGCCAAAGGACTAGCGGGAGTATCCACAATGAGCAGTTCTTC	CASSQRTSGSIHNEQFF
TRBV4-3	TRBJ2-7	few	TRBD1	TGCGCCAGCAGCCAAGGCCCCGAGACAGGGGCCTACGAGCAGTACTTC	CASSQGPETGAYEQYF
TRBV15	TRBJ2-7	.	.	TGTGCCACCAGCAGCCTTAGTGGTGTCCACGAGCAGTACTTC	CATSSLSGVHEQYF
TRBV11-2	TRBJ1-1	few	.	TGTGCCAGCAGCTTGTACGGGGGAAACACTGAAGCTTTCTTT	CASSLYGGNTEAFF
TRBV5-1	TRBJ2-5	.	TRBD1	TGCGCCAGCAGCTGGCTTCGGGGCAGGGGGCAAGAGACCCAGTACTTC	CASSWLRGRGQETQYF
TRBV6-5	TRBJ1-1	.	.	TGTGCCAGCAGTTACTCGAGTACAGGTTCCACTGAAGCTTTCTTT	CASSYSSTGSTEAFF
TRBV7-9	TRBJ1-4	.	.	TGTGCCAGCAGCTTACAGCGTACGGAAGGTTTTTCTGAAAAACTGTTTTTT	CASSLQRTEGFSEKLFF
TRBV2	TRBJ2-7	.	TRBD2	TGTGCCAGCATGGCTGGTGGGGGGGCCTACGAGCAGTACTTC	CASMAGGGAYEQYF
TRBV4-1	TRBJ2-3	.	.	TGCGCCAGCAGTCTCGGACCGGGAATAGATCCAGATACGCAGTATTTT	CASSLGPGIDPDTQYF
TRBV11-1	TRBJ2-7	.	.	TGTGCCAGCAGCTACATGACTGTCTACGAGCAGTACTTC	CASSYMTVYEQYF
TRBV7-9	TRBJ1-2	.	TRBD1	TGTGCCAGCAGCCCCCAGGGGGGAGGCTATGGCTACACCTTC	CASSPQGGGYGYTF
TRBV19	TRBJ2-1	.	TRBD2	TGTGCCAGTAGTATAATGGCTAGCGGTAGCTCCTACAATGAGCAGTTCTTC	CASSIMASGSSYNEQFF
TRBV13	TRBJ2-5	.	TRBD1	TGTGCCAGCAGCTTATGGACAGGGGAACTGCAAGAGACCCAGTACTTC	CASSLWTGELQETQYF
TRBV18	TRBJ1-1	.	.	TGTGCCAGCTCACCCGCAGGGAACACTGAAGCTTTCTTT	CASSPAGNTEAFF
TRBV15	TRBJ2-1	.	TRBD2	TGTGCCACCAGCGTAGGGAGTGGGGGGGAGTACAATGAGCAGTTCTTC	CATSVGSGGEYNEQFF
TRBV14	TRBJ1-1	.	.	TGTGCCAGCAGCCTCGTTGGCGGGGGCACTGAAGCTTTCTTT	CASSLVGGGTEAFF
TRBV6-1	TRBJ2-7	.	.	TGTGCCAGCAGTGAAGAGCCAGGGTACGCCTACGAGCAGTACTTC	CASSEEPGYAYEQYF
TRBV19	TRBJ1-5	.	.	TGTGCCAGTAGTGGGGAGGGTTGGGGCAATCAGCCCCAGCATTTT	CASSGEGWGNQPQHF
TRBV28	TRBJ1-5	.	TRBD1	TGTGCCAGCAGTTTACGGACAGGGGTCCCTCAGCCCCAGCATTTT	CASSLRTGVPQPQHF
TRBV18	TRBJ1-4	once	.	TGTGCCAGCTCACCACAGGGGGTCACTAATGAAAAACTGTTTTTT	CASSPQGVTNEKLFF
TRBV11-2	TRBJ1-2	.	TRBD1	TGTGCCAGCAGCTTGGGGACAGGAATTTTCCAAGCCTATGGCTACACCTTC	CASSLGTGIFQAYGYTF
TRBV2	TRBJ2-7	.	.	TGTGCCAGCGTAGGGGAGGGGGCCTACGAGCAGTACTTC	CASVGEGAYEQYF
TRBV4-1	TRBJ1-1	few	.	TGCGCCAGCAGCCAAGTACAGGGGAACACTGAAGCTTTCTTT	CASSQVQGNTEAFF